Following are 9 T cell receptor beta chains from one sample sequenced in a study of quantifying T cell responses using KT2 cells. Study-level information: TCR alpha and beta constant-region primers primed reverse transcription of RNA.

The cDNA 3' end received a ligated oligonucleotide with a UMI. An equimolar mix of RC1.1 and RC1.2 primed the beta chain across TRBC1 and TRBC2. TCRdb analysed the UMI-ligation and nested PCR reads with MiXCR anew, one entry per CDR3 protein. Of over 40,000 distinct CDR3 sequences listed, under 14% were seen once; the top ten hold over 9.5%. The sample comprised PBMCs spiked with cells of the T cell clone KT2. The receptors were sampled from a human donor.

This sequence joins TRBV19 and TRBJ1-1, with D uncertain. CDR3 length equals 13 residues. Between the trimmed V and J ends, which lost 1 base and 1 base, there was a span of 4 bases. CDR1 and CDR2 (germline): LNHDA, SQIVND (reference sequence). In nucleotides, the CDR3 is TGTGCCAGTAGTATAGTCCCGAACACTGAAGCTTTCTTT. It encodes CASSIVPNTEAFF.

This clonotype was found many times. The V call is TRBV19, the J call TRBJ2-7, with 9 bases that match TRBD1. Germline CDR1 is LNHDA and CDR2 is SQIVND (reference sequence). This CDR3 is 14 amino acids long. With 6 bases clipped from V and 2 bases from J, the junction kept 5 bases outside the gene matches. CDR3 nucleotides: TGTGCCAGTAGCGCCGGGACAGGGACCTACGAGCAGTACTTC. Residues: CASSAGTGTYEQYF.

This sequence joins TRBV29-1 and TRBJ1-4; no firm D call. CDR3 length: 12 residues. Germline lookup yields CDR1 SQVTM and CDR2 ANQGSEA. V was trimmed by 5 bases and J by 4 bases, leaving 8 bases between them. The CDR3 here is CSVRQNNEKLFF. The DNA for the CDR3 is TGCAGCGTTCGCCAGAATAATGAAAAACTGTTTTTT. The full variable domain, its missing parts supplied by reference TRBV29-1 and TRBJ1-4, is SAVISQKPSRDICQRGTSLTIQCQVDSQVTMMFWYRQQPGQSLTLIATANQGSEATYESGFVIDKFPISRPNLTFSTLTVSNMSPEDSSIYLCSVRQNNEKLFFGSGTQLSVL.

In this sample, this clonotype turned up many times. V gene TRBV11-2 combines with J gene TRBJ2-3; 7 bases map to TRBD2. Germline values: CDR1 SGHAT, CDR2 FQNNGV. V lost 0 bases and J lost 2; bases outside the gene matches: 14. This CDR3 comprises 19 residues. The CDR3 is CASSLDLGAGVKHTDTQYF. The CDR3, as DNA: TGTGCCAGCAGCTTAGACTTGGGCGCGGGGGTGAAACACACAGATACGCAGTATTTT.

This clonotype was recorded a few times. This chain joins TRBV29-1 and TRBJ1-1; the D is unclear. This CDR3 comprises 13 residues. Germline-derived CDR1 and CDR2 are SQVTM and ANQGSEA. Trimming removed 2 bases at V and 1 base at J, with 8 bases between. Here the CDR3 reads CSVESRPNTEAFF. DNA for the CDR3: TGCAGCGTTGAAAGCCGTCCGAACACTGAAGCTTTCTTT. Full variable domain (outside the CDR3, taken from reference TRBV29-1 and TRBJ1-1): SAVISQKPSRDICQRGTSLTIQCQVDSQVTMMFWYRQQPGQSLTLIATANQGSEATYESGFVIDKFPISRPNLTFSTLTVSNMSPEDSSIYLCSVESRPNTEAFFGQGTRLTVV.

The V gene is TRBV7-9, the J gene TRBJ1-1, with D possibly matching TRBD1 (6 bases). V was clipped by 6 bases and J by 3 bases, with 17 bases between them. The germline V gene has CDR1 SEHNR and CDR2 FQNEAQ (reference sequence). The CDR3 length is 15 residues. The CDR3 protein is CASSYGGARDTEAFF. The CDR3 DNA sequence: TGTGCCAGCAGTTACGGGGGGGCGAGGGACACTGAAGCTTTCTTT.

This chain joins TRBV6-5 and TRBJ1-2; D is possibly TRBD1 (6 bases). CDR3 length: 13 residues. Germline lookup yields CDR1 MNHEY and CDR2 SVGAGI. Trimming took 5 bases from V and 2 from J, leaving 9 bases between them. CDR3 amino acids: CASSRDTNYGYTF. The CDR3 DNA reads as TGTGCCAGCAGTAGGGACACGAACTATGGCTACACCTTC.

This clonotype was observed many times. The chain employs TRBV5-1 and TRBJ2-3; 7 nucleotides agree with TRBD2. The V gene end was trimmed by 4 bases and the J gene end by 0 bases; junction bases not matched to a gene: 8. The CDR3 consists of 16 residues. Germline V lookup: CDR1 SGHRS, CDR2 YFSETQ. CDR3 coding DNA: TGCGCCAGCAGCCCAACCGGGACTACTAGCACAGATACGCAGTATTTT. It encodes CASSPTGTTSTDTQYF. Together with reference TRBV5-1 and TRBJ2-3, the CDR3 gives the full variable domain: KAGVTQTPRYLIKTRGQQVTLSCSPISGHRSVSWYQQTPGQGLQFLFEYFSETQRNKGNFPGRFSGRQFSNSRSEMNVSTLELGDSALYLCASSPTGTTSTDTQYFGPGTRLTVL.

The chain has TRBV7-7 and TRBJ2-1; D ambiguous. The CDR3 is made up of 11 amino acids. Germline lookup yields CDR1 SSHAT and CDR2 FNYEAQ (reference sequence). In DNA, the CDR3 is TGTGCTAGCTCCGGCACAAGTGAGCAGTTCTTC. Translated, it gives CASSGTSEQFF.